This T cell receptor beta chain emerged from a study of monozygotic twins with inflammatory bowel disease. The CDR3 has 14 amino acids. The V gene's germline CDR1 is SQVTM and CDR2 ANQGSEA. After re-calling the 5' RACE reads, TCRdb lists one entry per CDR3 protein, DNA absent. This repertoire includes about 450,000 distinct CDR3 sequences. V is TRBV29-1 and J is TRBJ2-5; TCRdb's D call, TRBD1, is unchecked because there is no DNA. What was sequenced was blood. The TCR was taken from a human donor with ulcerative colitis or Crohn's disease, or a healthy co-twin of an affected twin (not recorded which). CDR3 protein: CSVAEARFQETQYF.